A single sample gave rise to the 18 T cell receptor beta chains below, sequenced in a study of T cell responses to AZD1222 COVID-19 vaccine (dated by TCRdb to the early 2020s). Receptors were amplified or captured by the immunoSEQ multiplex PCR assay. Entries here come from immuneACCESS through TCRdb and include only in-frame sequences with V and J called. Some clones fail to appear in such tables; in the studies checked, an unresolved V gene covers under half of the shortfall, and the cause of the remainder is unknown. In this sample the table shows 140,000 to 150,000 clones, approximately 88% of which occur a single time. The top ten clonotypes cover over 12% of the sample. The time point label on this specimen signifies: baseline before first vaccination. Material: peripheral blood, obtained on day 0 of AZD1222 vaccination. Every receptor here comes from an adult in good health.

V gene TRBV7-3 combines with J gene TRBJ1-2; the D is unclear. Germline V lookup: CDR1 SGHTA, CDR2 FQGTGA. V was pared by 3 bases and J by 2 bases, with 7 bases between. The CDR3 runs 13 residues. As DNA, the CDR3 is TGTGCCAGCAGCTTGGACGGAAACTATGGCTACACCTTC. Encoded protein: CASSLDGNYGYTF. The whole variable domain, remainder taken from reference TRBV7-3 and TRBJ1-2, is GAGVSQTPSNKVTEKGKYVELRCDPISGHTALYWYRQSLGQGPEFLIYFQGTGAADDSGLPNDRFFAVRPEGSVSTLKIQRTERGDSAVYLCASSLDGNYGYTFGSGTRLTVV.

This clone was seen at least ten times. The rearrangement links TRBV9 to TRBJ1-1; D is undetermined. The length of the CDR3 is 14 residues. The germline V gene encodes CDR1 SGDLS and CDR2 YYNGEE. Trimming removed 0 bases from V and 5 bases from J, with 11 bases in between. CDR3 residues: CASSVAGRWTEAFF. In DNA, the CDR3 is TGTGCCAGCAGCGTAGCGGGGAGGTGGACTGAAGCTTTCTTT.

The count of this clone is one. The J gene is TRBJ1-4, the V gene TRBV4-1; a weak D match, TRBD1 (5 bases). Germline V gene sequence: CDR1 MGHRA, CDR2 YSYEKL. The CDR3 consists of 13 residues. V lost 3 bases to trimming and J lost 7 bases, with 9 bases between them. This CDR3 is CASSQFRGEKLFF. CDR3 DNA: TGCGCCAGCAGCCAGTTTAGGGGTGAAAAACTGTTTTTT.

V usage is TRBV15 and J usage is TRBJ2-2, with D hard to call. The CDR3 spans 15 residues. Trimming shortened V by 0 bases and J by 7 bases, and 12 bases separated the two germline ends. Germline values: CDR1 LNHNV, CDR2 YYDKDF (reference sequence). The CDR3: CATSRDSPGGGELFF. DNA of the CDR3: TGTGCCACCAGCAGAGACTCCCCGGGTGGCGGGGAGCTGTTTTTT.

This chain uses TRBV4-1 with TRBJ1-5, with unresolved D. This CDR3 contains 14 residues. CDR1 is MGHRA, CDR2 YSYEKL, per germline. Trimming stripped 0 bases from V and 2 bases from J, with 5 bases between. The CDR3 region has the DNA TGCGCCAGCAGCCAAGAGAGAGGCAATCAGCCCCAGCATTTT. Translation gives CASSQERGNQPQHF.

This clone occurred a few times. The chain joins TRBV7-3 to TRBJ1-6; 7 bases map to TRBD1. The CDR3 loop spans 12 amino acids. Germline V gene data show CDR1 as SGHTA and CDR2 as FQGTGA. The junction had 6 bases not matched to a gene; V was cut back by 3 bases and J by 16 bases. The CDR3 sequence is CASSFPGQELHF. The CDR3 DNA is TGTGCCAGCAGCTTCCCAGGACAGGAACTCCACTTT.

V and J are TRBV5-1 and TRBJ2-2, with 7 bases lining up with TRBD1. CDR3 size: 16 residues. CDR1 SGHRS and CDR2 YFSETQ come from the germline V gene. V dropped 4 bases and J dropped 2; count of bases not matched to a gene: 8. The CDR3 spells CASSGLGQTNTGELFF. CDR3 DNA sequence: TGCGCCAGCAGCGGACTGGGACAGACTAACACCGGGGAGCTGTTTTTT. Using reference TRBV5-1 and TRBJ2-2 for the parts outside the CDR3, the full variable domain is KAGVTQTPRYLIKTRGQQVTLSCSPISGHRSVSWYQQTPGQGLQFLFEYFSETQRNKGNFPGRFSGRQFSNSRSEMNVSTLELGDSALYLCASSGLGQTNTGELFFGEGSRLTVL.

The gene calls are TRBV7-2 and TRBJ1-4; tentative D call: TRBD1 (5 bases). The CDR3 spans 14 residues. The V gene's germline CDR1 is SGHTA and CDR2 FQGNSA. With 2 bases removed from V and 5 bases from J, the gap between germline ends came to 9 bases. The CDR3 here is CASSLFSGNEKLFF. CDR3 nucleotides: TGTGCCAGCAGCTTATTCTCAGGGAATGAAAAACTGTTTTTT.

The rearrangement uses TRBV2 and TRBJ1-5, with TRBD1 matching over 7 bases. Germline CDR1 SNHLY, CDR2 FYNNEI. CDR3 length: 13 amino acids. The junction had 2 bases not matched to a gene; V was cut back by 2 bases and J by 7 bases. CDR3 coding DNA: TGTGCCAGCAGTGAACAGGGGGGGCAGCCCCAGCATTTT. Protein: CASSEQGGQPQHF. The full variable domain, in which reference TRBV2 and TRBJ1-5 provide the parts outside the CDR3, is EPEVTQTPSHQVTQMGQEVILRCVPISNHLYFYWYRQILGQKVEFLVSFYNNEISEKSEIFDDQFSVERPDGSNFTLKIRSTKLEDSAMYFCASSEQGGQPQHFGDGTRLSIL.

The V call is TRBV6-4, the J call TRBJ2-7; 8 bases map to TRBD2. V dropped 6 bases and J dropped 2; count of bases not matched to a gene: 18. Germline CDR1 MRHNA, CDR2 SNTAGT. There are 18 residues in the CDR3. CDR3 residues: CASSAPPFGAGETYEQYF. CDR3 nucleotides: TGTGCCAGCAGCGCCCCACCCTTCGGAGCGGGGGAGACCTACGAGCAGTACTTC.

The CDR3 spells CASSDRTSGNTIYF. The CDR3 DNA is TGTGCCAGCTCCGACCGCACCTCTGGAAACACCATATATTTT. The chain links TRBV18 to TRBJ1-3; D not resolved. The CDR3 length is 14 residues. Germline V CDR1 and CDR2: KGHSH, LQKENI. V dropped 6 bases and J dropped 0 bases, with 9 bases sitting between them.

The genes are TRBV24-1 and TRBJ2-2; D perhaps matches TRBD1 (6 bases). The CDR3 runs 17 residues. CDR1 is KGHDR, CDR2 SFDVKD, per germline. Trimming pared 1 base from V and 4 bases from J, leaving 15 bases between. The CDR3 reads CATSDFLDSTPTGELFF. The CDR3 region has the DNA TGTGCCACCAGTGATTTTTTGGACAGTACTCCCACCGGGGAGCTGTTTTTT.

This clone was seen a single time. This chain links TRBV7-9 with TRBJ2-4; D may be TRBD2 (7 bases). Trimming stripped 5 bases from V and 7 bases from J, with 24 bases between. CDR1 is SEHNR, CDR2 FQNEAQ, per germline (reference sequence). The CDR3 is 17 residues long. CDR3 protein: CASSRGAPRAPWNIQYF. The DNA for the CDR3 is TGTGCCAGCAGCCGGGGGGCGCCTCGTGCACCGTGGAACATTCAGTACTTC.

This sequence joins TRBV30 and TRBJ1-6, with 7 bases fitting TRBD1. Germline trimming cut 5 bases from V and 6 bases from J; bases unmatched to any gene: 7. The germline V gene has CDR1 GTSNPN and CDR2 SVGIG (reference sequence). The CDR3 totals 14 residues. The CDR3 loop is CAWQAGTVNSPLHF. CDR3 DNA sequence: TGTGCCTGGCAGGCCGGGACAGTTAATTCACCCCTCCACTTT.

The chain is built from TRBV6-5 and TRBJ2-3; D gene ambiguous. With 2 bases removed from V and 4 bases from J, the gap between germline ends came to 7 bases. This CDR3 contains 13 residues. Germline V gene data show CDR1 as MNHEY and CDR2 as SVGAGI. Here the CDR3 DNA reads TGTGCCAGCAGTTACCGCCGCGCAGATACGCAGTATTTT. Translated: CASSYRRADTQYF.

V and J are TRBV6-4 and TRBJ2-7; the D gene is possibly TRBD1 (5 bases). The germline CDR1 and CDR2 sequences are MRHNA and SNTAGT. Trimming pared 6 bases from V and 12 bases from J, leaving 21 bases between. CDR3 length: 13 amino acids. The CDR3 protein is CASSPDVSGALYF. The CDR3 DNA is TGTGCCAGCAGCCCAGATGTTAGTGGGGCACTGTACTTC.

J is TRBJ2-5 and V is TRBV5-1; D assignment may be TRBD1 or TRBD2 (5 bases each). Germline CDR1 is SGHRS and CDR2 is YFSETQ. This CDR3 contains 14 residues. The V gene lost 6 bases and the J gene lost 5 bases, with 17 bases spanning the gap. CDR3 sequence: CASTGAGTRETQYF. As DNA, the CDR3 is TGCGCCAGCACCGGGGCAGGGACGCGCGAGACCCAGTACTTC.

The chain combines TRBV7-8 with TRBJ2-1; 9 bases fit TRBD1. The CDR3 sequence is 16 residues long. V dropped 2 bases and J dropped 9; count of bases not matched to a gene: 11. Per the germline V gene, CDR1 is SGHVS and CDR2 is FQNEAQ. The CDR3, as DNA: TGTGCCAGCAGCTTATCCGACAGGGGGGCGCCCAGTGAGCAGTTCTTC. Protein: CASSLSDRGAPSEQFF.